This T cell receptor (beta chain) is drawn from a study of blood T cells in healthy people across ages. Study-level results: Donor CMV status, an unknown factor, possibly confounded changes in expanded clonotypes.

CDR3 length equals 15 residues. V was trimmed by 3 bases and J by 6 bases, leaving 18 bases between them. CDR1 and CDR2 (germline): MDHEN, SYDVKM. Alongside a J-beta primer mix, a sample-barcoded 5' primer served in a second PCR lasting about 6 to 11 cycles. TCRdb fed the 5' RACE reads into MiXCR, producing one record per CDR3 protein. The data contain around 1.5 million distinct CDR3 sequences, roughly 45% of them singletons. This clonotype was seen only a few times. The antigen remains undetermined. The material sequenced was blood. The receptor was isolated from a woman younger than 35 in good health. The V call is TRBV28, the J call TRBJ2-7, with D maybe TRBD2 (5 bases). The DNA of the CDR3 is TGTGCCAGCAGTTTGCCTCGGGCTAGCATCCCCGAGCAGTACTTC. Its protein product is CASSLPRASIPEQYF.